Shown below are 13 T cell receptor beta chains from a single sample sequenced in a study of control samples from healthy donors and cancer patients. The table came from immunoSEQ multiplex PCR; TCRdb's copy has only in-frame clones and leaves some out. Among tens of thousands of clones listed, 93% were seen once. The sequencing sample was made of PBMCs. The receptors stem from a woman between 50 and 59 years old with head and neck cancer.

The chain uses TRBV9 and TRBJ1-2; D unresolved. V lost 1 base and J lost 4, with 17 bases in between. This CDR3 spans 16 amino acids. CDR1 is SGDLS and CDR2 is YYNGEE in the germline V gene. CDR3 bases: TGTGCCAGCAGCGTAACCCCACAGAACCGGCCCTATGGCTACACCTTC. Its translation is CASSVTPQNRPYGYTF.

This clone was detected once. CDR3 sequence reads: CASSLMDMGNTIYF. The CDR3 DNA reads TGTGCCAGCAGCCTCATGGATATGGGAAACACCATATATTTT. The chain joins TRBV7-9 to TRBJ1-3; no reliable D call. The CDR3 has 14 residues. The ends were cut back, 5 bases at V and 4 bases at J, with 12 bases in the middle. Germline V lookup: CDR1 SEHNR, CDR2 FQNEAQ (reference sequence).

This clone showed up just once. J is TRBJ1-5 and V is TRBV19; the match to TRBD1 covers 8 bases. This CDR3 region has 15 residues. Trimming at V came to 6 bases and at J to 2 bases, leaving 6 bases not matched to a gene. Germline CDR1 and CDR2: LNHDA and SQIVND (reference sequence). Here the CDR3 DNA reads TGTGCCAGTAGCAGGGACAGGCTGGGCAATCAGCCCCAGCATTTT. Protein sequence: CASSRDRLGNQPQHF.

The J gene is TRBJ1-1, the V gene TRBV7-9; TRBD1 agrees at 8 bases. With V trimmed by 5 bases and J by 0 bases, 8 bases remained unmatched. This CDR3 region has 16 residues. Germline V gene lookup returns CDR1 SEHNR and CDR2 FQNEAQ (reference sequence). Here the CDR3 DNA reads TGTGCCAGCAGCCATGCCGGGACAGGCATGAACACTGAAGCTTTCTTT. Translation: CASSHAGTGMNTEAFF.

The rearrangement links TRBV10-1 to TRBJ1-2; 7 bases line up with TRBD1. The CDR3 loop spans 16 amino acids. With 6 bases clipped from V and 0 bases from J, the junction kept 10 bases outside the gene matches. The germline CDR1 and CDR2 sequences are WNHNN and SYGVQD (reference sequence). The CDR3 nucleotides are TGCGCCAGCAGAGACAGGGTAAGGAGGCCTAACTATGGCTACACCTTC. Its protein product is CASRDRVRRPNYGYTF.

This chain uses TRBV5-1 with TRBJ1-2; 7 bases are a match to TRBD1. The CDR3 is made up of 15 amino acids. The germline V gene encodes CDR1 SGHRS and CDR2 YFSETQ. V trimming: 0 bases; J trimming: 3 bases; junction bases outside the gene matches: 5. DNA of the CDR3: TGCGCCAGCAGCTTGGCCAGACAGGGTTACTATGGCTACACCTTC. Translation: CASSLARQGYYGYTF. The full variable domain, its missing parts supplied by reference TRBV5-1 and TRBJ1-2, is KAGVTQTPRYLIKTRGQQVTLSCSPISGHRSVSWYQQTPGQGLQFLFEYFSETQRNKGNFPGRFSGRQFSNSRSEMNVSTLELGDSALYLCASSLARQGYYGYTFGSGTRLTVV.

This chain joins TRBV21-1 and TRBJ2-7; the table's D call of TRBD1 was not tested on the DNA. TRBV21-1 is a known pseudogene. This CDR3 spans 13 amino acids. The CDR3 DNA reads as TGTGCCAGCAGCCGGGACACCTTTCCCTGGCAGTACTTC. Protein product: CASSRDTFPWQYF.

This rearrangement joins TRBV20-1 to TRBJ2-5; unclear D gene. The germline gives CDR1 DFQATT, CDR2 SNEGSKA (reference sequence). The CDR3 is 11 amino acids. With 4 bases removed from V and 1 base from J, the gap between germline ends came to 4 bases. The DNA of the CDR3 is TGCAGTGCTACAACCCAAGAGACCCAGTACTTC. As protein: CSATTQETQYF.

The V call is TRBV7-2, the J call TRBJ1-1; 7 positions match TRBD1. Germline V gives CDR1 SGHTA, CDR2 FQGNSA. V shed 2 bases and J 5 bases; nucleotides not matched to a gene: 5. This CDR3 contains 14 residues. This CDR3 is CASSLLGGQTEAFF. As DNA, the CDR3 is TGTGCCAGCAGCTTATTAGGGGGCCAGACTGAAGCTTTCTTT.

The V and J genes are TRBV2 and TRBJ1-6; no clear D. The CDR3 has 16 residues. Germline V gene lookup returns CDR1 SNHLY and CDR2 FYNNEI. V dropped 2 bases and J dropped 5 bases, with 13 bases sitting between them. CDR3 amino acids: CASSERRDRNNSPLHF. In DNA form, the CDR3 reads TGTGCCAGCAGTGAACGTAGGGATAGGAATAATTCACCCCTCCACTTT.

Concerning this clone itself: The junction departs from germline at one end; a sequencing error may be responsible. The chain joins TRBV5-4 to TRBJ1-2; D gene uncertain. This CDR3 is built from 16 residues. From germline, CDR1 is SGHNT and CDR2 YYREEE (reference sequence). The CDR3 region has the DNA TGTGTCAGCAGCTTGGCTCGGAATAGGGTTCCGACCGGCTACACCTTC. This translates into CVSSLARNRVPTGYTF. Using reference TRBV5-4 and TRBJ1-2 for the parts outside the CDR3, the full variable domain is ETGVTQSPTHLIKTRGQQVTLRCSSQSGHNTVSWYQQALGQGPQFIFQYYREEENGRGNFPPRFSGLQFPNYSSELNVNALELDDSALYLCVSSLARNRVPTGYTFGSGTRLTVV.

The CDR3 coding sequence is TGTGCCAGCAGCCAAACCTTAGGGGCTAGCGGATACGAGCAGTACTTC. Its translation: CASSQTLGASGYEQYF. The chain is built from TRBV4-2 and TRBJ2-7; 7 nucleotides line up with TRBD2. Germline CDR1 LGHNA, CDR2 YNFKEQ. With V trimmed by 2 bases and J by 4 bases, 11 bases remained unmatched. This CDR3 has 16 amino acids.

The chain has TRBV4-2 and TRBJ1-5; D is uncertain. This CDR3 has 16 amino acids. V shed 1 base and J shed 6 bases, with 16 bases lying between them. Germline lookup yields CDR1 LGHNA and CDR2 YNFKEQ. CDR3 sequence (DNA): TGTGCCAGCAGCCAAGGATCGTCGGGGAATGGTCAGCCCCAGCATTTT. It specifies CASSQGSSGNGQPQHF.